This T cell receptor beta chain stems from a study of blood T cell repertoires in COVID-19. Study at large: From T cells, B-cell-depleted T cells, or PBMCs came the material, which was cDNA or gDNA.

The CDR3 length is 13 residues. The V end lost 4 bases, the J end lost 8 bases, and 15 bases lay between the germline ends. Germline V gives CDR1 SGHTS, CDR2 YDEGEE. Participants were aged roughly 18 to 90 years from approximately 24 US areas. Participants had their cohort set by participant-reported clinical history. What the recovered Cohort 3 donors had was two negative PCRs, clearance, or symptom resolution. Assay: immunoSEQ multiplex PCR; the TCRdb copy retains only in-frame clones and omits some. The top ten hold roughly 1.2% of the sample, which has around 370,000 clones, more than 75% seen once.

Sequenced material: PBMCs or T cells enriched from blood (not recorded which). The chain is built from TRBV5-8 and TRBJ1-2; tentatively, D is TRBD1 (6 bases). The receptor was isolated from a young woman who had recovered from COVID-19. The CDR3 protein is CASSHGQPGGYTF. In DNA, the CDR3 is TGTGCCAGCAGCCACGGACAGCCGGGGGGCTACACCTTC.